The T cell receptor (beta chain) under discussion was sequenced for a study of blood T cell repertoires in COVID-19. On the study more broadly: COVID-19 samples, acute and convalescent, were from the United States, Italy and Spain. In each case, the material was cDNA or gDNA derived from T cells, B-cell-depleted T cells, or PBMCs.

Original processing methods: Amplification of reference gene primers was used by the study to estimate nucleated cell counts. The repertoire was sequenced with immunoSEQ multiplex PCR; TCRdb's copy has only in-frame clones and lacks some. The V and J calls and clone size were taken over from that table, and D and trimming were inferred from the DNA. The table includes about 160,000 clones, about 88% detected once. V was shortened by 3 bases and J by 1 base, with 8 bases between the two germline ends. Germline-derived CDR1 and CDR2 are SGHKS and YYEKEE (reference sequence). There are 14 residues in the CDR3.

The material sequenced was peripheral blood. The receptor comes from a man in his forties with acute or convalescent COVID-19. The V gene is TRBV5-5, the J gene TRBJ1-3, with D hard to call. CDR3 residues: CASSSGGSGNTIYF. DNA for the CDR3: TGTGCCAGCAGCTCTGGCGGTTCTGGAAACACCATATATTTT. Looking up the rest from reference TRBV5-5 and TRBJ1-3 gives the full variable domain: DAGVTQSPTHLIKTRGQQVTLRCSPISGHKSVSWYQQVLGQGPQFIFQYYEKEERGRGNFPDRFSARQFPNYSSELNVNALLLGDSALYLCASSSGGSGNTIYFGEGSWLTVV.